These 2 T cell receptor beta chains were all obtained from the same sample, sequenced in a study of T cells in Graves' hyperthyroidism and ophthalmopathy. RNA transcripts were the template for amplifying TCR beta CDR3 regions. First-round RT-PCR targeting the TCR CDR3 was performed with the HTBI primer set. TCRdb analysed the multiplex PCR reads with MiXCR anew, one entry per CDR3 protein. Of around 760,000 distinct CDR3 sequences in the sample, around 40% are singletons; the top ten hold roughly 30%. Material: blood. The receptors come from a woman aged 40 to 49 with Graves' hyperthyroidism.

This clonotype was seen many times. This chain links TRBV29-1 with TRBJ2-5; tentatively, D is TRBD1 or TRBD2 (5 bases each). V was cut by 2 bases and J by 5 bases, with 18 bases left in between. Germline V lookup: CDR1 SQVTM, CDR2 ANQGSEA. This CDR3 has 15 amino acids. CDR3 loop: CSVERTRDGTETQYF. CDR3 coding DNA: TGCAGCGTTGAACGAACCCGGGACGGCACCGAGACCCAGTACTTC. Full variable domain (rest looked up from reference TRBV29-1 and TRBJ2-5): SAVISQKPSRDICQRGTSLTIQCQVDSQVTMMFWYRQQPGQSLTLIATANQGSEATYESGFVIDKFPISRPNLTFSTLTVSNMSPEDSSIYLCSVERTRDGTETQYFGPGTRLLVL.

The V and J genes are TRBV20-1 and TRBJ2-2, with D uncertain. With 3 bases removed from V and 1 base from J, the gap between germline ends came to 9 bases. The CDR3 extends over 14 amino acids. Germline loops: CDR1 DFQATT, CDR2 SNEGSKA (reference sequence). The CDR3 loop reads CSASSQLNTGELFF. CDR3 DNA sequence: TGCAGTGCTAGCTCACAGTTGAACACCGGGGAGCTGTTTTTT.